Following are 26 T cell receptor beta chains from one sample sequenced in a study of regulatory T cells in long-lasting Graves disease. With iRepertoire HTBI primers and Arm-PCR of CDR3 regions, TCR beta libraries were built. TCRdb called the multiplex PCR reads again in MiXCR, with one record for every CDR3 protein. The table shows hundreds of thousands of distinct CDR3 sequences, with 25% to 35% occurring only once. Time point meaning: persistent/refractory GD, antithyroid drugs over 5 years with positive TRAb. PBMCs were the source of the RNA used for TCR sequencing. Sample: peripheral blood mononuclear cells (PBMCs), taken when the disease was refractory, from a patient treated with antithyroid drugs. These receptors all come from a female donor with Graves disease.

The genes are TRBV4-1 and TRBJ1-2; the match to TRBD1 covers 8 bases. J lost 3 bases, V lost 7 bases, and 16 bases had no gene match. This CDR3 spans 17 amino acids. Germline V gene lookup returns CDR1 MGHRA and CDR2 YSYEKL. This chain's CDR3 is CASNLGAGGAVDYGYTF. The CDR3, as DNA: TGCGCCAGCAACTTGGGGGCAGGGGGCGCGGTGGACTATGGCTACACCTTC.

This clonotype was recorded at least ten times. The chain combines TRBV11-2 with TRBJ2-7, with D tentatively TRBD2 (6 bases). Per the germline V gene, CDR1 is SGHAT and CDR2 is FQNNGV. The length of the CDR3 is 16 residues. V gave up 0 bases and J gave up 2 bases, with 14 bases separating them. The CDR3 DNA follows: TGTGCCAGCAGCTTAGAAAGAACAGGCGGGACCTACGAGCAGTACTTC. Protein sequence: CASSLERTGGTYEQYF.

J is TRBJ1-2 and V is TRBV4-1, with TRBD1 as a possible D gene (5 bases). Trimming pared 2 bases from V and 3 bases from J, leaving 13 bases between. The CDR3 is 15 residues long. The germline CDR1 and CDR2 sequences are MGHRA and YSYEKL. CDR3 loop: CASSQKAGSDYGYTF. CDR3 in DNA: TGCGCCAGCAGCCAAAAGGCAGGGAGTGACTATGGCTACACCTTC.

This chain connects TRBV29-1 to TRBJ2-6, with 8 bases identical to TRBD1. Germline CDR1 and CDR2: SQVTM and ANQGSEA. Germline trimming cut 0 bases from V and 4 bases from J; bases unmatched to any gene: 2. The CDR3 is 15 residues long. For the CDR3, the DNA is TGCAGCGTTGAAGATCAGGGGGCCGGGGCCAACGTCCTGACTTTC. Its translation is CSVEDQGAGANVLTF.

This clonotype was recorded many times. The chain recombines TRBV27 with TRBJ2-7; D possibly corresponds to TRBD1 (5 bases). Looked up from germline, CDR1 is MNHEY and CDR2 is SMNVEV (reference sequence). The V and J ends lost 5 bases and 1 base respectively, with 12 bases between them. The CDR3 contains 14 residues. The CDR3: CASSPRTQSYEQYF. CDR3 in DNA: TGTGCCAGCAGTCCCCGGACACAATCCTACGAGCAGTACTTC.

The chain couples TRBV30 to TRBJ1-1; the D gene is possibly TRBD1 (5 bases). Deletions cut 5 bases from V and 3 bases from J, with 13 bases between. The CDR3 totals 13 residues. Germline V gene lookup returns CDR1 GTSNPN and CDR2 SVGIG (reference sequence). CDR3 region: CAWRPGDHTEAFF. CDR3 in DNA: TGTGCCTGGCGTCCGGGGGATCACACTGAAGCTTTCTTT.

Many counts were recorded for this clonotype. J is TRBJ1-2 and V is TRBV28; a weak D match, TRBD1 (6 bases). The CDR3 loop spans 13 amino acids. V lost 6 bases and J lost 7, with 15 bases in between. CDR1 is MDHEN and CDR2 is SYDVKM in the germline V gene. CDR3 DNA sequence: TGTGCCAGCAGCTCCCTGGGGGGGGCTGGCTACACCTTC. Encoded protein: CASSSLGGAGYTF.

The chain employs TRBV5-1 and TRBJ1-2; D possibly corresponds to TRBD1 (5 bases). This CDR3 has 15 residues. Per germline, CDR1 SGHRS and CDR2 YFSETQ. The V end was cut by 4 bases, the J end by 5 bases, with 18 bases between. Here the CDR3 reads CASSQEVAGPYGYTF. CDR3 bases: TGCGCCAGCAGCCAGGAAGTGGCAGGGCCTTATGGCTACACCTTC.

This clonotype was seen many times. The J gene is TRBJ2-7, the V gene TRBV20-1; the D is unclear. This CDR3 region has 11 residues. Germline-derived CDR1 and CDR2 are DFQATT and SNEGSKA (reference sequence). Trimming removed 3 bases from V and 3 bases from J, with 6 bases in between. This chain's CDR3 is CSARWGYEQYF. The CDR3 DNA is TGCAGTGCTAGGTGGGGCTACGAGCAGTACTTC.

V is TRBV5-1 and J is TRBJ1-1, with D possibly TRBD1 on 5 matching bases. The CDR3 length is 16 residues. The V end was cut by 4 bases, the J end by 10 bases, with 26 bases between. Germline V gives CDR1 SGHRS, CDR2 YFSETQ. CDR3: CASSPLPGFNSDRAFF. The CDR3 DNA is TGCGCCAGCAGCCCTCTCCCGGGGTTCAATTCCGACAGAGCTTTCTTT.

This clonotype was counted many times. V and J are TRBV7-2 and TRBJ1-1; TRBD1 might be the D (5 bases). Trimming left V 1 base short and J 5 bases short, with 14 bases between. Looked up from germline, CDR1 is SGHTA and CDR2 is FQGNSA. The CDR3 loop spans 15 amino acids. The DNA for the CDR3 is TGTGCCAGCAGCTTAGGGTACAGGATGGGGACTGAAGCTTTCTTT. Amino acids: CASSLGYRMGTEAFF.

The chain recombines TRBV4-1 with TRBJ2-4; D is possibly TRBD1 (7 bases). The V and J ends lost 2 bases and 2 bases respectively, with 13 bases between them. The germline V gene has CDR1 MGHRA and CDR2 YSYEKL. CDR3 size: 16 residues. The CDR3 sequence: CASSQPGGLTKNIQYF. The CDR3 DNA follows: TGCGCCAGCAGCCAACCAGGGGGGTTAACCAAAAACATTCAGTACTTC.

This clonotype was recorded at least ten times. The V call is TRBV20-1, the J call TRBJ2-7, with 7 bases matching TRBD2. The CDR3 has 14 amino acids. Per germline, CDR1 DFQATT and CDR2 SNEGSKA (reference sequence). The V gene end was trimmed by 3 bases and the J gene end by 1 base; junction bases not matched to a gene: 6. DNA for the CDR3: TGCAGTGCTAGGAGGGAGGGGTATTCCTACGAGCAGTACTTC. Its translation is CSARREGYSYEQYF.

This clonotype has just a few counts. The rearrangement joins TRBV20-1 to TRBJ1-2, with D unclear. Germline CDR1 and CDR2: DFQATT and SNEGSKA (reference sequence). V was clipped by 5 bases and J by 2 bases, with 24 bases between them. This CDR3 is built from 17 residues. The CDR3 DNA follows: TGCAGTGCTCCCAGCTGGAGGGTTGGAGTCCTAAACTATGGCTACACCTTC. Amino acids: CSAPSWRVGVLNYGYTF.

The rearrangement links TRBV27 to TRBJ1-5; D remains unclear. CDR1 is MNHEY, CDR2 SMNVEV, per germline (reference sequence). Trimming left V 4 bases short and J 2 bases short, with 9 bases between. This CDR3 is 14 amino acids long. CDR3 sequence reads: CASSWFRGNQPQHF. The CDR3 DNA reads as TGTGCCAGCAGTTGGTTTAGGGGCAATCAGCCCCAGCATTTT.

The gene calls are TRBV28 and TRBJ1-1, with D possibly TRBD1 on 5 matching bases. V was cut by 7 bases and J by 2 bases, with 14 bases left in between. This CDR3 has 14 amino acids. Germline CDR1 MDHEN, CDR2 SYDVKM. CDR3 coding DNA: TGTGCCAGCATGTGGAGGGGTCTTAACACTGAAGCTTTCTTT. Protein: CASMWRGLNTEAFF.

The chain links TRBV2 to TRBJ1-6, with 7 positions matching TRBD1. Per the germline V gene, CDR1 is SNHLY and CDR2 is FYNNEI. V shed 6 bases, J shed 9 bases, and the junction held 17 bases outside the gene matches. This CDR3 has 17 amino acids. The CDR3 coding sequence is TGTGCCAGCAGCACCGAGGGGGCCCTGAGTCTTGGTTCACCCCTCCACTTT. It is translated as CASSTEGALSLGSPLHF.

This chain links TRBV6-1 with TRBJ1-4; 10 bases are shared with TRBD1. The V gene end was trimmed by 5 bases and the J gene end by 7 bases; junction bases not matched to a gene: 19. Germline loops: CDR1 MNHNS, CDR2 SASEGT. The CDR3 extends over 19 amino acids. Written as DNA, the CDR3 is TGTGCCAGCAGTCAGGACCATCCCGGGACAGGGGACGGAGGTGAAAAACTGTTTTTT. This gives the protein CASSQDHPGTGDGGEKLFF.

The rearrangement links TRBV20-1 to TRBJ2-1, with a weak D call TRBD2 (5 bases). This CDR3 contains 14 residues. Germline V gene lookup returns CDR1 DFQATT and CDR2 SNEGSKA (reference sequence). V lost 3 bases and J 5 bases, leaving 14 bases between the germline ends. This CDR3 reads CSARPRVSHNEQFF. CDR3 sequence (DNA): TGCAGTGCTAGGCCGCGGGTTAGTCACAATGAGCAGTTCTTC.

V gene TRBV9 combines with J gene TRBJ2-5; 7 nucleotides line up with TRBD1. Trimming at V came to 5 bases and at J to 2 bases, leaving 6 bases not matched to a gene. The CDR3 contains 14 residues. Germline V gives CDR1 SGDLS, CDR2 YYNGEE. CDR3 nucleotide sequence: TGTGCCAGCAGTGACGGGACAGAGCAAGAGACCCAGTACTTC. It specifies CASSDGTEQETQYF.

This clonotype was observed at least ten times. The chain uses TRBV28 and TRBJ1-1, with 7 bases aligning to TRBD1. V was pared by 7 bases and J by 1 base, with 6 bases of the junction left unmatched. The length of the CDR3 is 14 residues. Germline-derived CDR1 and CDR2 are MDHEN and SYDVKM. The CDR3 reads CASNPTGWNTEAFF. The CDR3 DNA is TGTGCCAGCAACCCGACAGGGTGGAACACTGAAGCTTTCTTT. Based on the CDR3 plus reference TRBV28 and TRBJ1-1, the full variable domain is DVKVTQSSRYLVKRTGEKVFLECVQDMDHENMFWYRQDPGLGLRLIYFSYDVKMKEKGDIPEGYSVSREKKERFSLILESASTNQTSMYLCASNPTGWNTEAFFGQGTRLTVV.

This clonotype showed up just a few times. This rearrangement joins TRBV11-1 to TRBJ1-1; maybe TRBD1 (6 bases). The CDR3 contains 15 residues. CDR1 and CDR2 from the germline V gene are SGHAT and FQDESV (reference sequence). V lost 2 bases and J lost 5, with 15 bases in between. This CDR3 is CASSLRPGANTEAFF. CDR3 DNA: TGTGCCAGCAGCTTACGACCGGGGGCGAATACTGAAGCTTTCTTT. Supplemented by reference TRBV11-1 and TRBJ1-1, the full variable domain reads EAEVAQSPRYKITEKSQAVAFWCDPISGHATLYWYRQILGQGPELLVQFQDESVVDDSQLPKDRFSAERLKGVDSTLKIQPAELGDSAMYLCASSLRPGANTEAFFGQGTRLTVV.

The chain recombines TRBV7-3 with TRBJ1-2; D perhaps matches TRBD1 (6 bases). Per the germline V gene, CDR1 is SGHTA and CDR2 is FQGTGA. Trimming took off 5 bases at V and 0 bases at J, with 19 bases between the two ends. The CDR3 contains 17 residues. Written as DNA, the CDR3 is TGTGCCAGCAGCCTCGGGGGCCCAGGGGTGTCTAACTATGGCTACACCTTC. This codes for CASSLGGPGVSNYGYTF.

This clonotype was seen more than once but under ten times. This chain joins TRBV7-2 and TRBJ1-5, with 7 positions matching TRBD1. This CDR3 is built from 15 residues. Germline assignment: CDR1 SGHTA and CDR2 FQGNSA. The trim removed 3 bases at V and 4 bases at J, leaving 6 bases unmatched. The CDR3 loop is CASSFTGEGNQPQHF. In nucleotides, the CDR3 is TGTGCCAGCAGCTTTACAGGGGAGGGTAATCAGCCCCAGCATTTT.

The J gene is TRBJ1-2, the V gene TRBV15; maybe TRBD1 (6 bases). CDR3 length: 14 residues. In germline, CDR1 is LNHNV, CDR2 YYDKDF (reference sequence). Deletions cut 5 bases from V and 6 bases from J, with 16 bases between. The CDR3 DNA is TGTGCCACCAGCGACCCCGCCGGGGGCCATGGCTACACCTTC. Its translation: CATSDPAGGHGYTF.

DNA for the CDR3: TGTGCCAGTAACAGGGGAACCACCGGGGAGCTGTTTTTT. This codes for CASNRGTTGELFF. The rearrangement links TRBV19 to TRBJ2-2, with 7 bases matching TRBD1. CDR3 length equals 13 residues. V shed 7 bases and J 4 bases; nucleotides not matched to a gene: 3. Germline V gives CDR1 LNHDA, CDR2 SQIVND (reference sequence). Full variable domain (missing parts from reference TRBV19 and TRBJ2-2): DGGITQSPKYLFRKEGQNVTLSCEQNLNHDAMYWYRQDPGQGLRLIYYSQIVNDFQKGDIAEGYSVSREKKESFPLTVTSAQKNPTAFYLCASNRGTTGELFFGEGSRLTVL.